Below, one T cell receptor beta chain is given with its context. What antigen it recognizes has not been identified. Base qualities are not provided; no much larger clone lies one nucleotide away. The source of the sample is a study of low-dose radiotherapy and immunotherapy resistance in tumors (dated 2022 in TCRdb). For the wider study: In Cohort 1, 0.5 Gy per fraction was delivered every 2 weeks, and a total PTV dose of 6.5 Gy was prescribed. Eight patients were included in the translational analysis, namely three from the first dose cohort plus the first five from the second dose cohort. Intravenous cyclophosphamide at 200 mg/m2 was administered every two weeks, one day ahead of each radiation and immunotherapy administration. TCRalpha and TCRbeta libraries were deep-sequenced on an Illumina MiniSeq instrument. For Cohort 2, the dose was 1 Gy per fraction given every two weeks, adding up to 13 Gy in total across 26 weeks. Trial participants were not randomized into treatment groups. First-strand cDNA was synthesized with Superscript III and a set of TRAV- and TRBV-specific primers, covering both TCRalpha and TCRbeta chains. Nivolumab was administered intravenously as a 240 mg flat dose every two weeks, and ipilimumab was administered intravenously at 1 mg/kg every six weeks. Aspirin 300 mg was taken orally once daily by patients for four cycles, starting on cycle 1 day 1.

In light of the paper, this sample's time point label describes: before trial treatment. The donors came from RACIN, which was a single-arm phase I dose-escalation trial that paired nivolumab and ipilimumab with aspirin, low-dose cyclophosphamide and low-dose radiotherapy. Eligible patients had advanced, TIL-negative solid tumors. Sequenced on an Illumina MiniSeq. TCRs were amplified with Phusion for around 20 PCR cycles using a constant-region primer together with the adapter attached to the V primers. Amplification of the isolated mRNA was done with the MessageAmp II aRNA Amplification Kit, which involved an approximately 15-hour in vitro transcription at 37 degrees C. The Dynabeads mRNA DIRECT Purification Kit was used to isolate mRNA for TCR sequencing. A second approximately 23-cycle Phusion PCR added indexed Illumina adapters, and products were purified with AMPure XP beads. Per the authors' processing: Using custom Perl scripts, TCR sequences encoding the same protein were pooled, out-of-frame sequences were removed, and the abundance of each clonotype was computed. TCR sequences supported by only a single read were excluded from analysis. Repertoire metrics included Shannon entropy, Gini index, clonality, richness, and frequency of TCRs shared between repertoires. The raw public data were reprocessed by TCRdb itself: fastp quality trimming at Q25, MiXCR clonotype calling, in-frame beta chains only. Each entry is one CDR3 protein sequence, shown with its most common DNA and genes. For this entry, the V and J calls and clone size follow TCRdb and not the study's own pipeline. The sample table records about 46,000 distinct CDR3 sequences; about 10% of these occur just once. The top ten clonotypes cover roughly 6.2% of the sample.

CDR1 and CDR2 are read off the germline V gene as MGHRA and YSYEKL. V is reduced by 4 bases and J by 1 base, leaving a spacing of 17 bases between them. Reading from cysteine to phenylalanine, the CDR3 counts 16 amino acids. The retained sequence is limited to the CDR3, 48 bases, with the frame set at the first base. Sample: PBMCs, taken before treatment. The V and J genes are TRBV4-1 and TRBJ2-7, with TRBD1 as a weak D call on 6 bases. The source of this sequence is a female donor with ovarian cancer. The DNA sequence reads TGCGCCAGCAGCCCAACCAGGACAGCCTTATCCTACGAGCAGTACTTC. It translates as CASSPTRTALSYEQYF.